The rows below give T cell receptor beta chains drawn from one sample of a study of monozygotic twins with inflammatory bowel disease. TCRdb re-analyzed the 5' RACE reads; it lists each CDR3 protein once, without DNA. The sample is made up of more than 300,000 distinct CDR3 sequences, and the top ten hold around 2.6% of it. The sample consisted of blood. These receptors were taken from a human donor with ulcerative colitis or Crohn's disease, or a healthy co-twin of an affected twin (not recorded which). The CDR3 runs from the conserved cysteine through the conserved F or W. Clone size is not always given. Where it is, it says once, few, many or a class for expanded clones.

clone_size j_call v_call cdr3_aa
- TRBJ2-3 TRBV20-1 CSARDQGGRVYF
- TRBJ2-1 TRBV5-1 CASSLSRSYNEQFF
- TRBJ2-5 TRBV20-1 CSARVSPQETQYF
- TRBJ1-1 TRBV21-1 CASSKAPRVRDRETNTEAFF
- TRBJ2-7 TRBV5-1 CASSLAGPGQGEEQYF
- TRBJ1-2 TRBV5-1 CASSSRSGQGFNYGYTF
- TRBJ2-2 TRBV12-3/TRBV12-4 CASTSGSYTGELFF
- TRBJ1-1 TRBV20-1 CSARVQLNTEAFF
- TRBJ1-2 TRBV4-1 CASSQDANYGYTF
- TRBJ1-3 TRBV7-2 CASSLLGPGNTIYF
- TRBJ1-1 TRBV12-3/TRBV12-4 CASSLDRNRGGTEAFF
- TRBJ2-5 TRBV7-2 CASSLVTYGETQYF
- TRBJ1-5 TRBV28 CASSLLQQPQHF
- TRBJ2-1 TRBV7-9 CASSPLGRGGFF
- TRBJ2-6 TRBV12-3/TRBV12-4 CASSIGAAGANVLTF
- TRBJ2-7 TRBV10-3 CAISGAVSSYEQYF
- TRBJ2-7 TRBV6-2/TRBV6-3 CASSYNRLAAVQYF
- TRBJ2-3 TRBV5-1 CASSLGGRRGGDF
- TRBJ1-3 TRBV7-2 CASSLAVRTDSGNTIYF
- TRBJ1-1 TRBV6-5 CASSYSSREDTEAFF
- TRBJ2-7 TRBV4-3 CASSQEEVSYEQYF
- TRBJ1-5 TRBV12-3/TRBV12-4 CASSLSRAGNQPQHF
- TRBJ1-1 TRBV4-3 CASSPQGRANTEAFF
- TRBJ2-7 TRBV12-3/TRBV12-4 CASQWRGIGEQYF
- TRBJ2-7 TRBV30 CAWSRSYEQYF
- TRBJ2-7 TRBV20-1 CSASFPSGGADEQYF
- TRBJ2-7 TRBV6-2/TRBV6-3 CASSYSRTSDYEQYF
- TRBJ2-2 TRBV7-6 CASSRNVAGSGELFF
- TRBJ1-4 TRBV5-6 CASSPRDGITEKLFF
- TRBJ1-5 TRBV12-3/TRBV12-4 CASTPESNQPQHF
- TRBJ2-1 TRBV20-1 CSGASSYNEQFF
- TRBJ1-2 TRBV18 CASSPRANYGYTF
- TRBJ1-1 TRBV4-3 CASSRSLQGAAFF
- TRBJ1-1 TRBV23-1 CASRQLYSQNTEAFF
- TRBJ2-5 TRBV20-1 CSARDPRGGQETQYF
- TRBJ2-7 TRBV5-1 CASTQGKGLSSYEQYF
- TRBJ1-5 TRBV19 CASKGRGIRDQPQHF
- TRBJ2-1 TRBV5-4 CASKGLTYNEQFF
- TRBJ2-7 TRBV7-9 CASSLRQGGFYEQYF
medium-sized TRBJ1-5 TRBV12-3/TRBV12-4 CASSQRGIGNQPQHF
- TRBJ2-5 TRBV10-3 CATSTGYQETQYF
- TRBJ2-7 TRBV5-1 CASSLDRVPYEQYF
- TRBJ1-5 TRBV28 CASKGSNQPQHF
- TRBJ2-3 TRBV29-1 CSAKQGGTDTQYF
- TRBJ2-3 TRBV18 CASSLHPGQGADTQYF
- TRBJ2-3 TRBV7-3 CASSPSTGITDTQYF
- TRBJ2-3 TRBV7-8 CASSLWTGGFTDTQYF
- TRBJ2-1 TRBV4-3 CASSQDEDRALYEQFF
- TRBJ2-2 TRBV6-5 CASSSPAGVFTGELFF
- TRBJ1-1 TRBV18 CASAGPTEAFF
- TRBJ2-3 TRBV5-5 CASSFSGISTDTQYF
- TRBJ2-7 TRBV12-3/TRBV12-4 CASSLATSGGSFSYEQYF
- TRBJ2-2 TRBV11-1 CASSSPGRVNVGNTGELFF
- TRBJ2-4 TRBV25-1 CASSGTGGLAKNIQYF
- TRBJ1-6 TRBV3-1 CASSQDVGDGTPLHF
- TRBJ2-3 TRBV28 CASRTSGGRTDTQYF
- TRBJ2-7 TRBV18 CASSPTTGGSEQYF